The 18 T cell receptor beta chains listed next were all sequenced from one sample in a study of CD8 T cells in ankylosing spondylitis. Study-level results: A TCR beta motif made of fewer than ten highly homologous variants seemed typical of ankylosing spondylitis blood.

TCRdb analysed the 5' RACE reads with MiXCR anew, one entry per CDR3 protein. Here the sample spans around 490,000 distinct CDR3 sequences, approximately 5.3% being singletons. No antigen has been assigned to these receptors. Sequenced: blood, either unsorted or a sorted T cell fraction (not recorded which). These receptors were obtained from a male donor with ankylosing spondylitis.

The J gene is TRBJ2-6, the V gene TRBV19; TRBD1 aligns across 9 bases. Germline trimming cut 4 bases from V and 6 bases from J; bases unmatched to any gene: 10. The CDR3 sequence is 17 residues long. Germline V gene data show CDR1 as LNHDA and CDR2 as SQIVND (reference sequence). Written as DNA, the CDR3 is TGTGCCAGTAGTAGGACAGGGGATTTTGGAGCGGCCAACGTCCTGACTTTC. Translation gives CASSRTGDFGAANVLTF.

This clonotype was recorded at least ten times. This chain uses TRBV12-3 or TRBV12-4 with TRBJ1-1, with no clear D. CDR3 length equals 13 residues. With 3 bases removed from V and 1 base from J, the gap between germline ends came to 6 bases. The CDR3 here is CASSFTWNTEAFF. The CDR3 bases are TGTGCCAGCAGTTTTACATGGAACACTGAAGCTTTCTTT.

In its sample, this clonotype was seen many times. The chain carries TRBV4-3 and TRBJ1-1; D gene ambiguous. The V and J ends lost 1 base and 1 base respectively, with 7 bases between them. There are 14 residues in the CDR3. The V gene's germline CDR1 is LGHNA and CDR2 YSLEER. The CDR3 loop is CASSQGAQNTEAFF. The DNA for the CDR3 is TGCGCCAGCAGCCAAGGGGCACAGAACACTGAAGCTTTCTTT.

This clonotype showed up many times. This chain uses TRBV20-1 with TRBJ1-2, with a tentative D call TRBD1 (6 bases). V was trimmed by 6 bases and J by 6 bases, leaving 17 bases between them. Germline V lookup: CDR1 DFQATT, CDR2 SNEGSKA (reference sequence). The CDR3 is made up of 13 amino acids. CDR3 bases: TGCAGTGCCACACAGGGAGGTCGGGATGGCTACACCTTC. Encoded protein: CSATQGGRDGYTF.

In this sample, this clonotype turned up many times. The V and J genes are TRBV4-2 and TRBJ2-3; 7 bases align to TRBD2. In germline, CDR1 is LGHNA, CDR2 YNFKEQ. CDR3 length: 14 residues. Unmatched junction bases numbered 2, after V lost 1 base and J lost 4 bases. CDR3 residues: CASSQVAGADTQYF. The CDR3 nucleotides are TGTGCCAGCAGCCAAGTTGCGGGGGCAGATACGCAGTATTTT.

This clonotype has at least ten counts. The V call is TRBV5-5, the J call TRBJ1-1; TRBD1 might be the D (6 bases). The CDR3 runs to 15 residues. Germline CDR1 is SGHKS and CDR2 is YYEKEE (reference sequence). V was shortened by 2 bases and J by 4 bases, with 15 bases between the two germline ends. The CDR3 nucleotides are TGTGCCAGCAGCTTTATACCAGGGGAGGGCACTGAAGCTTTCTTT. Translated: CASSFIPGEGTEAFF.

The DNA for the CDR3 is TGTGCCAGCAGCCCTTCCGGGACTGTTAATTCACCCCTCCACTTT. Its protein is CASSPSGTVNSPLHF. The chain joins TRBV9 to TRBJ1-6; D possibly corresponds to TRBD1 (5 bases). The CDR3 is made up of 15 amino acids. V gave up 4 bases and J gave up 6 bases, with 14 bases separating them. The germline V gene has CDR1 SGDLS and CDR2 YYNGEE.

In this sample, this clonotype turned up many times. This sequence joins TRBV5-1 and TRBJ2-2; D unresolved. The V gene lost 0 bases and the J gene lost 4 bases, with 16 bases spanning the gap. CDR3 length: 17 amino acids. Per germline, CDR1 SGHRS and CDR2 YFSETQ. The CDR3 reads CASSLGSRVWGTGELFF. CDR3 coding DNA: TGCGCCAGCAGCTTGGGAAGCAGAGTCTGGGGCACCGGGGAGCTGTTTTTT.

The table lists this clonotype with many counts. CDR3 DNA: TGCGCCAGCAGCCAAGATGAAAAGTCAGATTACTACAATGAGCAGTTCTTC. Translated, it gives CASSQDEKSDYYNEQFF. This chain connects TRBV4-3 to TRBJ2-1; D is ambiguous. V dropped 0 bases and J dropped 3 bases, with 15 bases sitting between them. Per the germline V gene, CDR1 is LGHNA and CDR2 is YSLEER. The CDR3 has 17 amino acids.

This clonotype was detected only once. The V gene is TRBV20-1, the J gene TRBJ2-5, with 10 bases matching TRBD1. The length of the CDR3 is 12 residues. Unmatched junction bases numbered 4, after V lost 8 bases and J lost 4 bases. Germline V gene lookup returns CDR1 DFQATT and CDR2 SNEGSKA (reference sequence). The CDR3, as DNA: TGCAGTACCGACAGGGGGCGAGAGACCCAGTACTTC. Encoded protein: CSTDRGRETQYF.

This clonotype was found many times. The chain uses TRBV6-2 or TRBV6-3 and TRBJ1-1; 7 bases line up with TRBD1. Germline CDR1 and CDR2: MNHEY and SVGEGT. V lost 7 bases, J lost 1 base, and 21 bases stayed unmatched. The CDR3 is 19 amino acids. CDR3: CASTLLSPGQPNENTEAFF. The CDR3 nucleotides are TGTGCCAGCACCCTACTGTCACCGGGACAGCCAAATGAGAACACTGAAGCTTTCTTT.

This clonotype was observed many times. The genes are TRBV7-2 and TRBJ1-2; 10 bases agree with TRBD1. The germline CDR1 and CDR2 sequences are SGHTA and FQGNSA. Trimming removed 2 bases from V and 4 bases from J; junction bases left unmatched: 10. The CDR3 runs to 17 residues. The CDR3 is CASSLTPRDRGGYGYTF. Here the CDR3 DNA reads TGTGCCAGCAGCTTAACACCCCGGGACAGGGGAGGCTATGGCTACACCTTC.

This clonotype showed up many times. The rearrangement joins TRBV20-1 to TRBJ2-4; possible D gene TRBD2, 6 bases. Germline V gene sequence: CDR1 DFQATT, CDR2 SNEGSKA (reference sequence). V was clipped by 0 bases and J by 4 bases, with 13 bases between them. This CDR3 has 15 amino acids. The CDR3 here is CSARDGVAEKNIQYF. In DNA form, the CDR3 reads TGCAGTGCTAGAGATGGCGTAGCGGAAAAAAACATTCAGTACTTC.

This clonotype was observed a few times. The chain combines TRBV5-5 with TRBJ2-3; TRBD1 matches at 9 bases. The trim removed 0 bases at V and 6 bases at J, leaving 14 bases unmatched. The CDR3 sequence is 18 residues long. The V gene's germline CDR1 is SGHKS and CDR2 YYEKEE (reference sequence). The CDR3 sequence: CASSLATRDRVYMDTQYF. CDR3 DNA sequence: TGTGCCAGCAGCTTGGCAACCCGGGACAGGGTCTATATGGATACGCAGTATTTT.

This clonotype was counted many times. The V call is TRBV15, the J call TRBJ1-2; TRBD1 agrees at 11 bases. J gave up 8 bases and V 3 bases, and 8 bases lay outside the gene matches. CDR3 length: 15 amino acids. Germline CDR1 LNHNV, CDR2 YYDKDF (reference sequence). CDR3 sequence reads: CATSREGQGVRGYTF. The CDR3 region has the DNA TGTGCCACCAGCAGGGAGGGACAGGGGGTTAGAGGCTACACCTTC. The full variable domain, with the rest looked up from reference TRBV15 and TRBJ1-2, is DAMVIQNPRYQVTQFGKPVTLSCSQTLNHNVMYWYQQKSSQAPKLLFHYYDKDFNNEADTPDNFQSRRPNTSFCFLDIRSPGLGDTAMYLCATSREGQGVRGYTFGSGTRLTVV.

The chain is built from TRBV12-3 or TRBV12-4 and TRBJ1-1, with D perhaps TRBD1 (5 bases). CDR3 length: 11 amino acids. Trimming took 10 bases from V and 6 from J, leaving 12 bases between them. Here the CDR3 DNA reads TGTGCCACCAAAAGGGGTTCTGAAGCTTTCTTT. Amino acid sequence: CATKRGSEAFF.

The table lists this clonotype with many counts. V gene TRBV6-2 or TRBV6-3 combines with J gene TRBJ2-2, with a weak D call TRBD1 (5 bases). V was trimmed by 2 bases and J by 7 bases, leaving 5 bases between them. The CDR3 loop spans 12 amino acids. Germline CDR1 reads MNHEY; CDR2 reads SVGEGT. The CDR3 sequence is CASSYRGGELFF. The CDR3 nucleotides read TGTGCCAGCAGTTACAGGGGCGGGGAGCTGTTTTTT.

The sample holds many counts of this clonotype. This chain's CDR3 is CASSLFGTATYEQYF. DNA for the CDR3: TGTGCCAGCAGTTTATTCGGGACAGCTACCTACGAGCAGTACTTC. J is TRBJ2-7 and V is TRBV12-3 or TRBV12-4, with 7 nucleotides matching TRBD1. V lost 2 bases and J lost 2; bases outside the gene matches: 6. This CDR3 spans 15 amino acids.